This T cell receptor (beta chain) was captured in a study of early T cells in non-severe SARS-CoV-2 infection (dated by TCRdb to the early 2020s). In terms of the full investigation: Bulk RNA from unsorted whole blood was used for TCR sequencing, so alpha and beta chains could not be paired.

In regard to this clonotype: No cognate antigen has been identified for it. No quality values exist for individual bases; no much larger clone is one base distant.

The CDR3 covers 12 residues, taking in both the cysteine and the phenylalanine. CDR3 DNA is the only sequence kept; it has 36 bases, read in frame from the first base. Per the germline V gene, MNHNS is the CDR1 and SASEGT is the CDR2. A case-control design nested within a healthcare worker cohort in London, UK, was used, with weekly nasopharyngeal swab PCR tests and blood sampling performed. Healthcare workers were enrolled in the week of the UK lockdown, from 23 to 31 March 2020, and were followed every week for up to roughly 15 weeks. Study-wide findings and limitations: VDJdb matching was skewed toward anti-spike CD8 responses and likely underestimated virus-specific expansions by missing private and CD4 specificities.

Preparation of the library involved 5' RACE. TCRdb names NextSeq 500 as the instrument used. Unique molecular identifiers were attached to individual cDNA molecules in the TCR library protocol so that sequencing error and PCR bias could be corrected. Sequencing covered both TCR alpha and beta chains, and within each sample the abundances of alpha and beta sequences were tightly co-correlated. On the study's bioinformatics: Decombinator V4 was used to annotate TCR sequences for V gene, J gene and CDR3. Expanded TCRs were defined as changing significantly between any two time points under a Poisson model with p below 0.0001. Abundances of TCRs were expressed as counts per million after normalisation to the total number of TCRs sequenced in each sample. TRAV1-2 paired with TRAJ12, TRAJ20 or TRAJ33 defined MAIT TCRs, while TRAV10 paired with TRAJ18 defined iNKT TCRs. VDJdb, accessed 1 November 2021, was searched for CMV, EBV and SARS-CoV-2 annotated TCRs, with TCRs annotated for multiple antigens excluded. TCRdb applied fastp at Q25 and MiXCR to the public reads, then kept only in-frame beta chains. Rows matching on CDR3 protein sequence are summarized as one entry with the most common DNA and genes. These V and J calls originate from TCRdb's pipeline instead of the authors' own analysis. This sample comprises tens of thousands of distinct CDR3 sequences, 10% to 15% of them detected only once. The ten largest clones add up to over 1.2% of the sample.

The sequencing here drew on whole blood, taken at baseline. The clonotype was recovered from an adult who was a healthcare worker with PCR-confirmed SARS-CoV-2 infection or an uninfected control (not recorded which). This chain is built from TRBV6-1 and TRBJ1-6; the D gene is possibly TRBD1, with 6 bases matching. The base sequence is TGTGCAGGGGGAGCGGTTAATTCACCCCTCCACTTT. Translated, it reads CAGGAVNSPLHF.